The sequence of this T cell receptor beta chain was determined in a study of metastatic and nonmetastatic thyroid tumors. Study background: Repertoires from blood and tumor or nodule tissue of malignant and benign thyroid patients were compared.

Original processing notes: The study built a papillary thyroid cancer distant-metastasis classifier from CDR3 differences across clinicopathological groups. TCRdb reprocessed the PCR reads via MiXCR. The V and J calls shown here were made by TCRdb, not taken from the authors' results. Of tens of thousands of clones in the sample, about a sixth are singletons; the top ten hold about 7%. This clone is categorized as medium-sized (0.01 to 0.1%). Its target is not known. This CDR3 is built from 13 residues. V lost 4 bases, J lost 4 bases, and 3 bases stayed unmatched. Germline-derived CDR1 and CDR2 are SGHTA and FQGNSA. Overall study results and limits: Across blood and tumor, TCR beta diversity in malignant thyroid tumors was reportedly significantly higher than in benign nodules.

Patients were all untreated before their thyroid surgery. What was sequenced was blood. The clonotype was recovered from a female donor with papillary thyroid cancer or a benign thyroid nodule (not recorded which). Some clones in this sample may be carry-over from other donors' samples. The rearrangement uses TRBV7-2 and TRBJ2-5, with TRBD1 matching over 7 bases. CDR3: CASSSGQAETQYF. In DNA, the CDR3 is TGTGCCAGCAGCTCTGGACAGGCAGAGACCCAGTACTTC.